The following is a TCR beta chain sequence with its context. Its antigen is still unknown. Data came from immunoSEQ multiplex PCR; TCRdb stores just in-frame clones and leaves some out. Of 52,000 or so clones in the sample, roughly 84% were seen once. This specimen comes from a study of OX40 agonist ivuxolimab in advanced cancers. Whole-study results and caveats: Expanded peripheral T cells had an undetermined antigen specificity.

Germline V lookup: CDR1 MNHNY, CDR2 SVGAGI (reference sequence). Trimming left V 6 bases short and J 14 bases short, with 25 bases between. The CDR3 has 14 amino acids. The source material was CD4+ or CD8+ T cells sorted from blood, sampled in a trial of the OX40 agonist ivuxolimab. The chain recombines TRBV6-6 with TRBJ1-2; D gene uncertain. The sequence derives from an adult with an advanced solid tumor such as melanoma, head and neck, liver or kidney cancer. The CDR3 DNA follows: TGTGCCAGCAGCTACCAGACTGGGGTGGGTGGTTCGACCTTC. Amino acids: CASSYQTGVGGSTF.